These T cell receptor beta chains were read from a single sample in a study of blood T cell repertoires in COVID-19. Using immunoSEQ multiplex PCR, the repertoire was profiled, and TCRdb retains in-frame clones only, with some absent. The sample shows about 98,000 clones, 75% to 85% of them seen only once. Sample: peripheral blood. These receptors came from a man aged 65 to 85 with acute or convalescent COVID-19. CDR3s include the opening cysteine and the closing phenylalanine or tryptophan. The D gene is left open where the match is weak. Rows give clone size only sometimes, using once, few, many, or a class for an expanded clone.

j_call: TRBJ1-1
clone_size: once
d_call: TRBD1
v_call: TRBV6-5
cdr3_aa: CASSSSGGTEAFF
cdr3_nt: TGTGCCAGCAGTTCCTCAGGGGGCACTGAAGCTTTCTTT

j_call: TRBJ2-3
clone_size: NA
d_call: NA
v_call: TRBV12-5
cdr3_aa: CASGLGRGSTDTQYF
cdr3_nt: TGTGCTAGTGGTTTGGGGCGGGGCAGCACAGATACGCAGTATTTT

j_call: TRBJ1-1
clone_size: NA
d_call: TRBD1
v_call: TRBV19
cdr3_aa: CASSGGLTGVNTEAFF
cdr3_nt: TGTGCCAGTAGTGGAGGACTGACAGGGGTGAACACTGAAGCTTTCTTT

j_call: TRBJ1-5
clone_size: NA
d_call: NA
v_call: TRBV19
cdr3_aa: CASSIAHSYSNQPQHF
cdr3_nt: TGTGCCAGTAGTATAGCTCACAGCTATAGCAATCAGCCCCAGCATTTT

j_call: TRBJ2-1
clone_size: NA
d_call: TRBD2
v_call: TRBV7-3
cdr3_aa: CASSPGGSGSNEQFF
cdr3_nt: TGTGCCAGCAGCCCGGGGGGGTCCGGATCCAATGAGCAGTTCTTC

j_call: TRBJ2-7
clone_size: NA
d_call: TRBD1
v_call: TRBV28
cdr3_aa: CASLRDRSYEQYF
cdr3_nt: TGTGCCAGCCTCCGGGACAGATCCTACGAGCAGTACTTC

j_call: TRBJ1-3
clone_size: NA
d_call: TRBD1
v_call: TRBV19
cdr3_aa: CASTPGTAGNTIYF
cdr3_nt: TGTGCCAGTACCCCGGGGACAGCTGGAAACACCATATATTTT

j_call: TRBJ2-3
clone_size: NA
d_call: TRBD2
v_call: TRBV10-3
cdr3_aa: CAIRTGLAGGRGDTQYF
cdr3_nt: TGTGCCATCCGAACGGGACTAGCGGGAGGGCGGGGAGATACGCAGTATTTT

j_call: TRBJ2-5
clone_size: NA
d_call: TRBD1
v_call: TRBV29-1
cdr3_aa: CSVVGTGGETQYF
cdr3_nt: TGCAGCGTTGTGGGGACAGGGGGAGAGACCCAGTACTTC

j_call: TRBJ1-5
clone_size: NA
d_call: TRBD1
v_call: TRBV19
cdr3_aa: CASSVLQGVGNQPQHF
cdr3_nt: TGTGCCAGTAGTGTACTACAGGGGGTCGGCAATCAGCCCCAGCATTTT

j_call: TRBJ1-6
clone_size: NA
d_call: NA
v_call: TRBV5-8
cdr3_aa: CASSLTNYPTGPNSPLHF
cdr3_nt: TGTGCCAGCAGCCTCACTAATTACCCGACGGGTCCGAATTCACCCCTCCACTTT

j_call: TRBJ2-5
clone_size: NA
d_call: NA
v_call: TRBV4-2
cdr3_aa: CASSQEQGLTQYF
cdr3_nt: TGTGCCAGCAGCCAAGAACAGGGCTTGACCCAGTACTTC

j_call: TRBJ1-2
clone_size: NA
d_call: NA
v_call: TRBV12-3/TRBV12-4
cdr3_aa: CASSLGDNGYTF
cdr3_nt: TGTGCCAGCAGTTTAGGGGACAACGGCTACACCTTC

j_call: TRBJ2-1
clone_size: NA
d_call: NA
v_call: TRBV29-1
cdr3_aa: CSVPGGGGRSGEQFF
cdr3_nt: TGCAGCGTCCCCGGAGGGGGCGGGAGGTCGGGTGAGCAGTTCTTC

j_call: TRBJ1-1
clone_size: few
d_call: NA
v_call: TRBV28
cdr3_aa: CASSIPGGNTEAFF
cdr3_nt: TGTGCCAGCAGTATACCGGGAGGGAACACTGAAGCTTTCTTT

j_call: TRBJ2-6
clone_size: NA
d_call: NA
v_call: TRBV9
cdr3_aa: CASSVAGGRPGANVLTF
cdr3_nt: TGTGCCAGCAGCGTAGCCGGGGGAAGGCCTGGGGCCAACGTCCTGACTTTC

j_call: TRBJ2-7
clone_size: NA
d_call: NA
v_call: TRBV19
cdr3_aa: CASKDQAYEQYF
cdr3_nt: TGTGCCAGTAAGGATCAGGCCTACGAGCAGTACTTC

j_call: TRBJ1-5
clone_size: NA
d_call: TRBD1
v_call: TRBV4-3
cdr3_aa: CASSPGTANQPQHF
cdr3_nt: TGCGCCAGCAGCCCAGGGACAGCCAATCAGCCCCAGCATTTT

j_call: TRBJ1-1
clone_size: NA
d_call: NA
v_call: TRBV3-1/TRBV3-2
cdr3_aa: CASSSRGKGVNTFF
cdr3_nt: TGTGCCAGCAGCTCACGGGGGAAGGGTGTAAATACTTTCTTT

j_call: TRBJ1-2
clone_size: NA
d_call: TRBD1
v_call: TRBV19
cdr3_aa: CATKDEGTANYGYTF
cdr3_nt: TGTGCCACCAAGGATGAGGGGACAGCTAACTATGGCTACACCTTC

j_call: TRBJ2-1
clone_size: NA
d_call: NA
v_call: TRBV28
cdr3_aa: CASSRRGSYNEQFF
cdr3_nt: TGTGCCAGCAGCCGGCGGGGCTCCTACAATGAGCAGTTCTTC

j_call: TRBJ2-3
clone_size: NA
d_call: TRBD2
v_call: TRBV15
cdr3_aa: CATSGGGTSAPWDTQYF
cdr3_nt: TGTGCCACCAGCGGAGGGGGGACTAGCGCCCCTTGGGATACGCAGTATTTT

j_call: TRBJ2-2
clone_size: few
d_call: TRBD2
v_call: TRBV4-1
cdr3_aa: CASSLLTSGRTTGELFF
cdr3_nt: TGCGCCAGCAGCCTCCTGACTAGCGGGAGGACCACCGGGGAGCTGTTTTTT

j_call: TRBJ1-6
clone_size: NA
d_call: NA
v_call: TRBV13
cdr3_aa: CASSFNGALNSPLHF
cdr3_nt: TGTGCCAGCAGCTTTAACGGAGCCTTAAATTCACCCCTCCACTTT

j_call: TRBJ2-5
clone_size: once
d_call: NA
v_call: TRBV11-2
cdr3_aa: CASSLEPEETQYF
cdr3_nt: TGTGCCAGCAGCTTAGAACCGGAGGAGACCCAGTACTTC

j_call: TRBJ2-5
clone_size: NA
d_call: TRBD1
v_call: TRBV24-1
cdr3_aa: CATSDPRDREYQKTQYF
cdr3_nt: TGTGCCACCAGTGATCCTAGAGACAGGGAGTACCAAAAGACCCAGTACTTC

j_call: TRBJ2-2
clone_size: NA
d_call: TRBD1
v_call: TRBV5-1
cdr3_aa: CASSLNRGPVFF
cdr3_nt: TGCGCCAGCAGCTTGAACAGGGGGCCGGTGTTTTTT

j_call: TRBJ2-1
clone_size: few
d_call: NA
v_call: TRBV5-1
cdr3_aa: CASSPLGGMGEQFF
cdr3_nt: TGCGCCAGCAGCCCTCTCGGGGGAATGGGGGAGCAGTTCTTC

j_call: TRBJ2-4
clone_size: NA
d_call: NA
v_call: TRBV10-3
cdr3_aa: CAISEEEGRGSKNIQYF
cdr3_nt: TGTGCCATCAGTGAGGAGGAGGGGAGGGGGTCCAAAAACATTCAGTACTTC

j_call: TRBJ1-1
clone_size: NA
d_call: NA
v_call: TRBV6-5
cdr3_aa: CASGRDRGKITEAFF
cdr3_nt: TGTGCCAGCGGCCGCGACCGGGGAAAAATCACTGAAGCTTTCTTT

j_call: TRBJ2-7
clone_size: few
d_call: NA
v_call: TRBV6-5
cdr3_aa: CASSRGTYEQYF
cdr3_nt: TGTGCCAGCAGTAGGGGGACCTACGAGCAGTACTTC

j_call: TRBJ2-7
clone_size: NA
d_call: NA
v_call: TRBV5-5
cdr3_aa: CASSLDRWAYEQYF
cdr3_nt: TGTGCCAGCAGCTTGGACAGGTGGGCCTACGAGCAGTACTTC

j_call: TRBJ2-1
clone_size: NA
d_call: NA
v_call: TRBV28
cdr3_aa: CASSSKQGVMGEQFF
cdr3_nt: TGTGCCAGCAGCAGTAAACAGGGCGTTATGGGTGAGCAGTTCTTC

j_call: TRBJ1-2
clone_size: few
d_call: NA
v_call: TRBV12-5
cdr3_aa: CASGFGGADYGYTF
cdr3_nt: TGTGCTAGTGGTTTTGGGGGCGCGGACTATGGCTACACCTTC

j_call: TRBJ2-3
clone_size: NA
d_call: NA
v_call: TRBV19
cdr3_aa: CASSEGITTDTQYF
cdr3_nt: TGTGCCAGTTCCGAGGGTATTACCACAGATACGCAGTATTTT

j_call: TRBJ2-2
clone_size: few
d_call: TRBD1
v_call: TRBV27
cdr3_aa: CASSLLGTANTGELFF
cdr3_nt: TGTGCCAGCAGTTTATTGGGGACAGCGAACACCGGGGAGCTGTTTTTT

j_call: TRBJ2-5
clone_size: NA
d_call: NA
v_call: TRBV5-1
cdr3_aa: CASSHAGGTYQETQYF
cdr3_nt: TGCGCCAGCAGCCATGCTGGGGGGACGTACCAAGAGACCCAGTACTTC

j_call: TRBJ1-2
clone_size: once
d_call: NA
v_call: TRBV15
cdr3_aa: CATSRNWGGNYGYTF
cdr3_nt: TGTGCCACCAGCAGAAATTGGGGGGGAAACTATGGCTACACCTTC

j_call: TRBJ1-4
clone_size: NA
d_call: NA
v_call: TRBV27
cdr3_aa: CASSLSGRVKLFF
cdr3_nt: TGTGCCAGCAGTTTATCGGGCAGGGTGAAACTGTTTTTT

j_call: TRBJ1-4
clone_size: NA
d_call: TRBD1
v_call: TRBV28
cdr3_aa: CASSFYGTENEKLFF
cdr3_nt: TGTGCCAGCAGTTTTTACGGGACAGAGAATGAAAAACTGTTTTTT

j_call: TRBJ2-3
clone_size: NA
d_call: NA
v_call: TRBV5-1
cdr3_aa: CASSLEGLTDTQYF
cdr3_nt: TGCGCCAGCAGCTTGGAGGGACTCACAGATACGCAGTATTTT

j_call: TRBJ2-3
clone_size: NA
d_call: NA
v_call: TRBV7-2
cdr3_aa: CASSLGLSYTDTQYF
cdr3_nt: TGTGCCAGCAGCTTAGGGCTTTCTTACACAGATACGCAGTATTTT